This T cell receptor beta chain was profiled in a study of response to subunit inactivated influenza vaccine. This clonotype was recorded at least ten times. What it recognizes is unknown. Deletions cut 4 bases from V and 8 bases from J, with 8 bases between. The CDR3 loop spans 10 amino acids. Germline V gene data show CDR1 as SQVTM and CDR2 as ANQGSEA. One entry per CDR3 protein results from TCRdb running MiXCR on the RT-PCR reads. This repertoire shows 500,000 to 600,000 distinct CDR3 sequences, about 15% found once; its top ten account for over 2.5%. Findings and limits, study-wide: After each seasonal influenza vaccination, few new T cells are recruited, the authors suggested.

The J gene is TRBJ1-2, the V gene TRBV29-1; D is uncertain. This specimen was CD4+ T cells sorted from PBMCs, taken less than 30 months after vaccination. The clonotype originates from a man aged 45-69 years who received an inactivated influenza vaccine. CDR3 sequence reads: CSVGPDGYTF. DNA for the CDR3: TGCAGCGTTGGACCGGACGGCTACACCTTC.